The T cell receptor beta chain described here comes from a study of T-cell reconstitution after alpha-beta-depleted transplantation in children. The germline gives CDR1 SGHAT, CDR2 FQNNGV. This CDR3 spans 17 amino acids. V gave up 0 bases and J gave up 0 bases, with 12 bases separating them. Preparation of the TCRbeta library involved a method that used unique molecular identifiers. TCRdb re-called the PCR reads with MiXCR, one entry per CDR3 protein. The data hold about 270,000 distinct CDR3 sequences, with more than 9% observed a single time. The material was PBMCs from the stem cell graft donor, obtained from the stem cell graft. The TCR originated in a human donor who donated a stem cell graft to a child with SCID. The chain joins TRBV11-2 to TRBJ2-1, with D maybe TRBD2 (6 bases). The CDR3 protein is CASSLEYAGSSYNEQFF. The CDR3 DNA reads as TGTGCCAGCAGCTTAGAATACGCGGGAAGCTCCTACAATGAGCAGTTCTTC.